The 29 T cell receptor beta chains below were found in one sample sequenced in a study of blood T cell repertoires in COVID-19. Clones were read by immunoSEQ multiplex PCR, and TCRdb kept only the in-frame ones, dropping some. The table has about 200,000 clones, approximately 82% seen once. The source material was PBMCs or T cells enriched from blood (not recorded which). The receptors shown here come from a woman aged 55-70 years with acute COVID-19.

This clone was counted a few times. The rearrangement links TRBV27 to TRBJ1-5; weak D call: TRBD1 (5 bases). This CDR3 contains 15 residues. Germline V gene sequence: CDR1 MNHEY, CDR2 SMNVEV (reference sequence). V lost 3 bases to trimming and J lost 5 bases, with 14 bases between them. This CDR3 reads CASSFDSSPHQPQHF. DNA for the CDR3: TGTGCCAGCAGTTTTGACAGTAGTCCCCATCAGCCCCAGCATTTT.

In its sample, this clone was seen many times. The gene calls are TRBV11-2 and TRBJ2-7; 7 nucleotides line up with TRBD1. Germline CDR1 is SGHAT and CDR2 is FQNNGV. The CDR3 runs 16 residues. Trimming took 4 bases from V and 4 from J; bases not matched to a gene: 13. The CDR3 region is CASSSVRDRIFYEQYV. The CDR3 nucleotides are TGTGCCAGCAGCTCAGTCCGGGACAGAATATTTTACGAGCAGTACGTC.

This chain uses TRBV4-3 with TRBJ2-6; D is possibly TRBD1 (7 bases). Germline CDR1 is LGHNA and CDR2 is YSLEER. The V and J ends lost 1 base and 0 bases respectively, with 16 bases between them. The CDR3 consists of 19 residues. In DNA form, the CDR3 reads TGCGCCAGCAGCCAAGGCGGGGCCGGACAGGCCTCTGGGGCCAACGTCCTGACTTTC. Protein sequence: CASSQGGAGQASGANVLTF.

The genes are TRBV10-2 and TRBJ2-2, with D tentatively TRBD1 (6 bases). The CDR3 sequence is 14 residues long. V was clipped by 1 base and J by 5 bases, with 8 bases between them. Germline V lookup: CDR1 WSHSY, CDR2 SAAADI. The CDR3 sequence: CASSEWGPTGELFF. CDR3 coding DNA: TGCGCCAGCAGTGAGTGGGGGCCGACCGGGGAGCTGTTTTTT.

CDR3 amino acids: CASSTGDRNIQYF. The CDR3 DNA follows: TGTGCCAGCTCGACAGGGGATCGGAACATTCAGTACTTC. The chain employs TRBV19 and TRBJ2-4; 8 bases line up with TRBD1. The germline V gene encodes CDR1 LNHDA and CDR2 SQIVND (reference sequence). Losses at the gene ends were 9 bases for V and 7 bases for J; bases not matched to a gene: 8. The length of the CDR3 is 13 residues. Supplemented by reference TRBV19 and TRBJ2-4, the full variable domain reads DGGITQSPKYLFRKEGQNVTLSCEQNLNHDAMYWYRQDPGQGLRLIYYSQIVNDFQKGDIAEGYSVSREKKESFPLTVTSAQKNPTAFYLCASSTGDRNIQYFGAGTRLSVL.

CDR3 amino acids: CASSRTVEPNYGYTF. The CDR3 DNA reads as TGTGCCAGCAGTCGGACTGTAGAGCCTAACTATGGCTACACCTTC. The J gene is TRBJ1-2, the V gene TRBV25-1; D is unresolved. Germline values: CDR1 MGHDK, CDR2 SYGVNS. The CDR3 has 15 residues. Trimming cost V 5 bases and J 0 bases, with 13 bases left between them.

This chain connects TRBV5-4 to TRBJ1-2; D call uncertain. Germline V gene data show CDR1 as SGHNT and CDR2 as YYREEE (reference sequence). V shed 2 bases and J shed 3 bases, with 8 bases lying between them. The CDR3 loop spans 13 amino acids. CDR3: CASSFDTHYGYTF. CDR3 bases: TGTGCCAGCAGCTTCGACACACACTATGGCTACACCTTC. The full variable domain, completed using reference TRBV5-4 and TRBJ1-2, is ETGVTQSPTHLIKTRGQQVTLRCSSQSGHNTVSWYQQALGQGPQFIFQYYREEENGRGNFPPRFSGLQFPNYSSELNVNALELDDSALYLCASSFDTHYGYTFGSGTRLTVV.

The chain couples TRBV28 to TRBJ2-3, with 8 bases fitting TRBD2. V shed 11 bases, J shed 5 bases, and the junction held 9 bases outside the gene matches. The CDR3 length is 13 residues. Germline CDR1 reads MDHEN; CDR2 reads SYDVKM. The CDR3 loop is CASFGGAQDTQYF. In DNA, the CDR3 is TGTGCCTCTTTCGGGGGGGCCCAAGATACGCAGTATTTT.

V is TRBV18 and J is TRBJ2-7; 9 nucleotides agree with TRBD1. The CDR3 is 15 amino acids. Losses at the gene ends were 4 bases for V and 7 bases for J; bases not matched to a gene: 11. Germline lookup yields CDR1 KGHSH and CDR2 LQKENI. The CDR3 sequence: CASSQGTGRFGEQYV. As DNA, the CDR3 is TGTGCCAGCTCACAGGGGACAGGGCGTTTTGGAGAGCAGTACGTC.

The CDR3 DNA reads TGTGCCAGCAGCGCCGGGACAGGGATCGGCGAGCAGTACTTC. Its translation is CASSAGTGIGEQYF. This sequence joins TRBV9 and TRBJ2-7; 9 bases fit TRBD1. The junction had 7 bases not matched to a gene; V was cut back by 3 bases and J by 6 bases. Germline CDR1 is SGDLS and CDR2 is YYNGEE. The CDR3 runs 14 residues.

CDR3 sequence (DNA): TGTGCCAGCAGTTACTCGAGCAGGGATACCGGGGAGCTGTTTTTT. The encoded protein is CASSYSSRDTGELFF. This chain connects TRBV6-5 to TRBJ2-2; tentative D call: TRBD1 (5 bases). This CDR3 is built from 15 residues. V dropped 0 bases and J dropped 5 bases, with 10 bases sitting between them. Germline lookup yields CDR1 MNHEY and CDR2 SVGAGI.

The chain couples TRBV9 to TRBJ1-6; D remains ambiguous. V was pared by 4 bases and J by 10 bases, with 15 bases between. The CDR3 is 14 amino acids. In germline, CDR1 is SGDLS, CDR2 YYNGEE. The chain's CDR3 is CASSSRGRESPLHF. In DNA, the CDR3 is TGTGCCAGCAGCTCTAGAGGTCGGGAATCACCCCTCCACTTT.

The chain employs TRBV19 and TRBJ2-2, with a possible D match to TRBD2 (6 bases). This CDR3 comprises 14 residues. Germline CDR1 is LNHDA and CDR2 is SQIVND (reference sequence). The V gene lost 1 base and the J gene lost 6 bases, with 9 bases spanning the gap. The CDR3 sequence: CASSIVPGAGELFF. CDR3 sequence (DNA): TGTGCCAGTAGTATAGTTCCGGGGGCCGGGGAGCTGTTTTTT.

This chain joins TRBV7-8 and TRBJ2-1; the match to TRBD2 covers 10 bases. Germline V gene sequence: CDR1 SGHVS, CDR2 FQNEAQ. Germline trimming cut 3 bases from V and 2 bases from J; bases unmatched to any gene: 4. The length of the CDR3 is 16 residues. The CDR3: CASSFLSGRAYNEQFF. The CDR3 region has the DNA TGTGCCAGCAGCTTTTTGAGCGGGAGGGCCTACAATGAGCAGTTCTTC.

The chain employs TRBV27 and TRBJ1-4; D not resolved. With 4 bases removed from V and 4 bases from J, the gap between germline ends came to 13 bases. The CDR3 consists of 15 residues. Per germline, CDR1 MNHEY and CDR2 SMNVEV (reference sequence). CDR3 in DNA: TGTGCCAGCAGTTCTGCAGAAGGAGGTAATGAAAAACTGTTTTTT. Its protein product is CASSSAEGGNEKLFF.

The chain uses TRBV10-3 and TRBJ1-3; D remains ambiguous. The CDR3 consists of 14 residues. Between the trimmed V and J ends, which lost 4 bases and 1 base, there was a span of 8 bases. CDR1 is ENHRY, CDR2 SYGVKD, per germline. DNA for the CDR3: TGTGCCATCAGTGGAAGCTCTTCTGGAAACACCATATATTTT. It encodes CAISGSSSGNTIYF.

J is TRBJ2-3 and V is TRBV5-1, with TRBD1 matching over 9 bases. The V gene end was trimmed by 0 bases and the J gene end by 12 bases; junction bases not matched to a gene: 14. The CDR3 is made up of 16 amino acids. Germline-derived CDR1 and CDR2 are SGHRS and YFSETQ. The chain's CDR3 is CASSLGIPGTGTVQYF. In DNA form, the CDR3 reads TGCGCCAGCAGCTTGGGGATACCGGGGACAGGGACAGTTCAGTATTTT.

With respect to this clone: The same CDR3 can be traced to other DNA sequences in this sample. The V call is TRBV7-2, the J call TRBJ2-7, with 7 bases matching TRBD2. Germline V gives CDR1 SGHTA, CDR2 FQGNSA. This CDR3 is built from 16 residues. The trim removed 0 bases at V and 2 bases at J, leaving 7 bases unmatched. The DNA of the CDR3 is TGTGCCAGCAGCTTAGCGGGGGGGACCCACACCTACGAGCAGTACTTC. It yields the protein CASSLAGGTHTYEQYF.

The rearrangement joins TRBV6-1 to TRBJ2-7; the match to TRBD1 covers 11 bases. The junction had 3 bases not matched to a gene; V was cut back by 1 base and J by 1 base. In germline, CDR1 is MNHNS, CDR2 SASEGT. CDR3 length: 16 residues. CDR3 amino acids: CASSEERDRGSYEQYF. CDR3 bases: TGTGCCAGCAGTGAAGAGAGGGACAGGGGGTCCTACGAGCAGTACTTC.

The chain carries TRBV2 and TRBJ2-5, with 7 bases lining up with TRBD1. Germline V gives CDR1 SNHLY, CDR2 FYNNEI. Unmatched junction bases numbered 7, after V lost 5 bases and J lost 13 bases. The CDR3 totals 11 residues. Written as DNA, the CDR3 is TGTGCCAGCAGTTCGACAGGGTACGCGTACTTC. Its translation is CASSSTGYAYF.

The V gene is TRBV14, the J gene TRBJ1-2; 12 bases agree with TRBD1. V lost 4 bases and J lost 7; bases outside the gene matches: 7. The CDR3 is 15 residues long. Germline CDR1 and CDR2: SGHDN and FVKESK. CDR3 bases: TGTGCCAGCAGCCCGTGGGACAGGGGGCCCACTGGCTACACCTTC. It is translated as CASSPWDRGPTGYTF.

The rearrangement uses TRBV7-9 and TRBJ1-6; D may be TRBD1 (5 bases). The CDR3 is made up of 15 amino acids. Trimming took off 4 bases at V and 7 bases at J, with 14 bases between the two ends. In germline, CDR1 is SEHNR, CDR2 FQNEAQ (reference sequence). CDR3 protein: CASSSRQGRNSPLHF. In DNA form, the CDR3 reads TGTGCCAGCAGCTCCCGGCAGGGCCGGAATTCACCCCTCCACTTT.

V usage is TRBV20-1 and J usage is TRBJ2-5; D possibly corresponds to TRBD1 (6 bases). V lost 3 bases and J lost 5, with 13 bases in between. Germline V lookup: CDR1 DFQATT, CDR2 SNEGSKA (reference sequence). The CDR3 is made up of 13 amino acids. The DNA of the CDR3 is TGCAGTGCTAGTAGACAGGTCGGGGAGACCCAGTACTTC. It translates to CSASRQVGETQYF.

This chain connects TRBV19 to TRBJ2-3, with D hard to call. Trimming shortened V by 6 bases and J by 6 bases, and 13 bases separated the two germline ends. The germline gives CDR1 LNHDA, CDR2 SQIVND (reference sequence). The CDR3 is 13 residues long. CDR3 sequence reads: CASRASGSDTQYF. Written as DNA, the CDR3 is TGTGCCAGTAGGGCCTCCGGGTCGGATACGCAGTATTTT.

The V call is TRBV9, the J call TRBJ2-2, with 12 positions matching TRBD2. The germline CDR1 and CDR2 sequences are SGDLS and YYNGEE. Germline trimming cut 2 bases from V and 3 bases from J; bases unmatched to any gene: 2. This CDR3 contains 16 residues. The CDR3 reads CASSVLAGGDTGELFF. The CDR3 nucleotides read TGTGCCAGCAGCGTGCTAGCGGGAGGGGACACCGGGGAGCTGTTTTTT.

This clone was observed a few times. The gene calls are TRBV30 and TRBJ1-5, with unresolved D. CDR3 length equals 14 residues. Germline CDR1 GTSNPN, CDR2 SVGIG (reference sequence). With 3 bases removed from V and 4 bases from J, the gap between germline ends came to 13 bases. In nucleotides, the CDR3 is TGTGCCTGGAGCTCGGGAGGGATAAATCAGCCCCAGCATTTT. Residues: CAWSSGGINQPQHF.

The CDR3 DNA reads as TGCGCCAGCAGCCTGAGAGTCGGGGACACCGGGGAGCTGTTTTTT. Its translation: CASSLRVGDTGELFF. This chain links TRBV5-1 with TRBJ2-2, with D possibly matching TRBD2 (5 bases). CDR1 is SGHRS and CDR2 is YFSETQ in the germline V gene. V lost 4 bases, J lost 3 bases, and 13 bases lay in between. The CDR3 is made up of 15 amino acids. Using reference TRBV5-1 and TRBJ2-2 for the parts outside the CDR3, the full variable domain is KAGVTQTPRYLIKTRGQQVTLSCSPISGHRSVSWYQQTPGQGLQFLFEYFSETQRNKGNFPGRFSGRQFSNSRSEMNVSTLELGDSALYLCASSLRVGDTGELFFGEGSRLTVL.

The chain employs TRBV6-5 and TRBJ1-3; the D gene is possibly TRBD1 (6 bases). Germline values: CDR1 MNHEY, CDR2 SVGAGI. V was shortened by 5 bases and J by 8 bases, with 13 bases between the two germline ends. This CDR3 has 13 amino acids. CDR3 bases: TGTGCCAGCAGTAGTACAGGGATCGACACCATATATTTT. Amino acids: CASSSTGIDTIYF.

The V and J genes are TRBV19 and TRBJ1-1, with 7 positions matching TRBD1. This CDR3 comprises 16 residues. Germline values: CDR1 LNHDA, CDR2 SQIVND (reference sequence). V was pared by 5 bases and J by 2 bases, with 11 bases of the junction left unmatched. Written as DNA, the CDR3 is TGTGCCAGTAGTCCCTCGATGACAGGGAAAAACACTGAAGCTTTCTTT. This codes for CASSPSMTGKNTEAFF.